This entry describes one TCR beta chain. The entry originates in a study of T-cell reconstitution after alpha-beta-depleted transplantation in children. Unique molecular identifiers were incorporated when the TCRbeta library was constructed. TCRdb reanalysed the PCR reads using MiXCR and keeps one entry per CDR3 protein. The table shows some 87,000 distinct CDR3 sequences, with around a sixth occurring only once. The sequencing used PBMCs, mostly from graft donor cells, collected 180 days after TCRalphabeta/CD19-depleted stem cell transplant. The clonotype comes from a male patient aged 2 to 9 who had a stem cell transplant for acute lymphoblastic leukemia, so the T cells may come from the graft donor.

CDR3 sequence (DNA): TGCGCCAGCAGCCAAGAGGTTGACAGTGAACCCCGTCAGACTATACAAGAGACCCAGTACTTC. As protein: CASSQEVDSEPRQTIQETQYF. This chain links TRBV4-1 with TRBJ2-5; D possibly uses TRBD1 or TRBD2 (5 bases each). V lost 0 bases and J lost 2, with 28 bases in between. CDR1 is MGHRA, CDR2 YSYEKL, per germline. This CDR3 region has 21 residues.